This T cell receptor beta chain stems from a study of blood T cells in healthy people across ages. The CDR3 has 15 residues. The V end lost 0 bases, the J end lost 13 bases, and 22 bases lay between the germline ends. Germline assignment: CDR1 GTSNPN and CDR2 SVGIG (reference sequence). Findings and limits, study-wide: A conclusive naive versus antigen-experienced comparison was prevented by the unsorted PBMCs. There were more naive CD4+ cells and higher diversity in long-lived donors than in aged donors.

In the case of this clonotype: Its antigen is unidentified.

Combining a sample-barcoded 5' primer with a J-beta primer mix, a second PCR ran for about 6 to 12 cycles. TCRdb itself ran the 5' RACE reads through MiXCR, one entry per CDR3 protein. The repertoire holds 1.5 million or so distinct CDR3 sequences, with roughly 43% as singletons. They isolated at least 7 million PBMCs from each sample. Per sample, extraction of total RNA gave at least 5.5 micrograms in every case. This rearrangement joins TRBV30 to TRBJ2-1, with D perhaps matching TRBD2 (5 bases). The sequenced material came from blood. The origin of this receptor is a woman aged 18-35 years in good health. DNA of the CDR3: TGTGCCTGGAGTGTAATTTGGCTAGTTGGGGAGACCCAGTTCTTC. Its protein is CAWSVIWLVGETQFF.